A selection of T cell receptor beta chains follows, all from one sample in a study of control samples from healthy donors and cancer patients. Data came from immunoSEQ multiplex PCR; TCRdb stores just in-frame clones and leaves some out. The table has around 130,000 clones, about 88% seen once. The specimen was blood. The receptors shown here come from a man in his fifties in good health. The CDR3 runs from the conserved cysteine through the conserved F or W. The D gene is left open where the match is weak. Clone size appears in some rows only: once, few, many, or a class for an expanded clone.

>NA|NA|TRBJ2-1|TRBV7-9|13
TGTGCCAGCAGCTTAGCTGGCGGCAATGAGCAGTTCTTC
CASSLAGGNEQFF
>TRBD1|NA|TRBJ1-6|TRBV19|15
TGTGCCAGTACTACAAATCGACAGGGCAATTCACCCCTCCACTTT
CASTTNRQGNSPLHF
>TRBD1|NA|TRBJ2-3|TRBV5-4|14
TGTGCCATGCTAGGGGGCACGGGCACAGATACGCAGTATTTT
CAMLGGTGTDTQYF
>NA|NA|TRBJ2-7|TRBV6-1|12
TGTGCCAGCAGTGAGATTGAATACGAGCAGTACTTC
CASSEIEYEQYF
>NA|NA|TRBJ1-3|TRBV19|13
TGTGCCAGTAGTGGGGAGGCACGAAACACCATATATTTT
CASSGEARNTIYF
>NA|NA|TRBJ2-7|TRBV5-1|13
TGCGCCAGCAGCTTGGACGGGGTAGGCGAGCAGTACTTC
CASSLDGVGEQYF
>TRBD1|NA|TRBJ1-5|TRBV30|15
TGTGCCTGGAGTGTAGGCAGGGGGGATTCCTACCCCCAGCATTTT
CAWSVGRGDSYPQHF
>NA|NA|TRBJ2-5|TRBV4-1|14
TGCGCCAGCAGCAACCGACGGCGGGAAGAGACCCAGTACTTC
CASSNRRREETQYF
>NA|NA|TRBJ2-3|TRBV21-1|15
TGTGCCAGCAGCCTCCAGCGGGGGGGCCGGGATACGCAGTATTTT
CASSLQRGGRDTQYF
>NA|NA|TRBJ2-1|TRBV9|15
TGTGCCAGCAGCGTAGAGGGACTCCCCACCAATGAGCAGTTCTTC
CASSVEGLPTNEQFF
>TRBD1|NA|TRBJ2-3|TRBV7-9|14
TGTGCCAGCAGCTTGGCAGGGGGAGCAGATACGCAGTATTTT
CASSLAGGADTQYF
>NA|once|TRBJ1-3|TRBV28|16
TGTGCCAGCAGCCTATTCCGGACACCCCAGGGAAACACCATATATTTT
CASSLFRTPQGNTIYF
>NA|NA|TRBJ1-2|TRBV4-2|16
TGTGCCAGCAGCCACCCCCCGGGGAGGGAAGGGTATGGCTACACCTTC
CASSHPPGREGYGYTF
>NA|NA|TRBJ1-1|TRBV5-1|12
TGCGCCAGCAGCCAGGGGAACACTGAAGCTTTCTTT
CASSQGNTEAFF
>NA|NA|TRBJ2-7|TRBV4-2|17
TGTGCCAGCAGCCAAGTATCCGGGGAAATGTTGGTCTACGAGCAGTACTTC
CASSQVSGEMLVYEQYF
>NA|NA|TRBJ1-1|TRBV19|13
TGTGCCAGTAGCGCAGGCCAGATCACTGAAGCTTTCTTT
CASSAGQITEAFF
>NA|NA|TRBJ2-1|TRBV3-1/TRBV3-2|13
TGTGCCAGCAGCCAGTCGACATACAATGAGCAGTTCTTC
CASSQSTYNEQFF
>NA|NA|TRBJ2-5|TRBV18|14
TGTGCCAGCTCACCACCGGAACGAACGGAGACCCAGTACTTC
CASSPPERTETQYF
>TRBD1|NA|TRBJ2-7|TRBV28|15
TGTGCCAGCAGTTTAGTTAGGACAGGGGTGTCCGAGCAGTACTTC
CASSLVRTGVSEQYF
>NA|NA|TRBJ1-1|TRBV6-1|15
TGTGCCAGCAGTGAAGAGGGGGGGCGCGGGACTGAAGCTTTCTTT
CASSEEGGRGTEAFF